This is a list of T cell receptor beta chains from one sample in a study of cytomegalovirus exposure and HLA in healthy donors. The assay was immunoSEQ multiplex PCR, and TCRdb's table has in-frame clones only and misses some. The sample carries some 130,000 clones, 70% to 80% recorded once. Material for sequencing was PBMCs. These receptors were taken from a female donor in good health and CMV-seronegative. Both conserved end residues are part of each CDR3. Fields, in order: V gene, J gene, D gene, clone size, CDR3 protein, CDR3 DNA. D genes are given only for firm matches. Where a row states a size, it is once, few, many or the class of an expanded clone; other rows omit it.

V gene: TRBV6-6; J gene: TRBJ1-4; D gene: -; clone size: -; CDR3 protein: CASSSTGWDEKLFF; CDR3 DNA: TGTGCCAGCAGTTCCACAGGGTGGGATGAAAAACTGTTTTTT
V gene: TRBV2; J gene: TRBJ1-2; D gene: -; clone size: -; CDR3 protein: CASSEGGAHGYTF; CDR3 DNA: TGTGCCAGCAGTGAGGGGGGGGCGCATGGCTACACCTTC
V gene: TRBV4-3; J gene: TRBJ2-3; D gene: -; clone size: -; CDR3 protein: CASSQDFTDTQYF; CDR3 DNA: TGCGCCAGCAGCCAAGACTTCACAGATACGCAGTATTTT
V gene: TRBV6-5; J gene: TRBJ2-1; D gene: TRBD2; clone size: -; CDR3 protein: CASSYSTSGRGEQFF; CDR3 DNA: TGTGCCAGCAGTTACAGTACTAGCGGGAGGGGTGAGCAGTTCTTC
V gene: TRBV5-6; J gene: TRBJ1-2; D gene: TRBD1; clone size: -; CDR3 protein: CASSSIQGFHGYTF; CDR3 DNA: TGTGCCAGCAGCTCGATACAGGGGTTTCATGGCTACACCTTC
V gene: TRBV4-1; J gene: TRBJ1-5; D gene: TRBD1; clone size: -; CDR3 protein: CASSQGPGQARGPQHF; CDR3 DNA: TGCGCCAGCAGCCAAGGGCCGGGACAGGCGAGAGGGCCCCAGCATTTT
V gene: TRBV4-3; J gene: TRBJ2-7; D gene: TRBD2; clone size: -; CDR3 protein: CASSLSTSGTYEQYF; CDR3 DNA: TGCGCCAGCAGCCTTTCGACTAGCGGGACCTACGAGCAGTACTTC
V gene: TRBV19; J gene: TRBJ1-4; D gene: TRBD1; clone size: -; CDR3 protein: CASSGSGTVAKLFF; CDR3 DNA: TGTGCCAGTAGCGGGTCCGGGACAGTTGCAAAACTGTTTTTT
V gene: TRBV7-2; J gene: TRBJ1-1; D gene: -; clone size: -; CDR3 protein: CASSLGRIRRHGNTEAFF; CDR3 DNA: TGTGCCAGCAGCTTAGGTCGGATTCGGCGACATGGGAACACTGAAGCTTTCTTT
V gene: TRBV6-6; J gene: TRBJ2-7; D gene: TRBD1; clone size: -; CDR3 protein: CASSPGQDSYEQYF; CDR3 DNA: TGTGCCAGCAGCCCGGGACAGGACTCCTACGAGCAGTACTTC
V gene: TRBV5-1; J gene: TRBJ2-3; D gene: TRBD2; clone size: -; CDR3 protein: CASSLATSGSTDTQYF; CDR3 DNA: TGCGCCAGCAGCTTGGCGACTAGCGGGAGCACAGATACGCAGTATTTT
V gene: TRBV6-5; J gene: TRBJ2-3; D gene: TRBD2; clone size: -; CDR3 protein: CASSSSGKADTQYF; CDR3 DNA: TGTGCCAGCAGTTCTAGCGGGAAGGCAGATACGCAGTATTTT
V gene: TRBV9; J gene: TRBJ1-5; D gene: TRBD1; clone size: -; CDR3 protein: CASSGGQEHQPQHF; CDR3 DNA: TGTGCCAGCAGCGGCGGACAGGAGCACCAGCCCCAGCATTTT
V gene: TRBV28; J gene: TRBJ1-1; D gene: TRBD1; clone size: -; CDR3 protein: CASTSGNRGTEAFF; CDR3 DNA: TGTGCCAGCACCTCTGGGAACAGGGGAACTGAAGCTTTCTTT
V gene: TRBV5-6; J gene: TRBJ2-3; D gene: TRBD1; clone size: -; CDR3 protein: CASSLGTADTQYF; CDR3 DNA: TGTGCCAGCAGCCTGGGGACAGCAGATACGCAGTATTTT
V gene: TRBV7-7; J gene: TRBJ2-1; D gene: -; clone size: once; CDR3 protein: CASSLSGAYNEQFF; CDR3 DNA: TGTGCCAGCAGCTTAAGCGGTGCCTACAATGAGCAGTTCTTC
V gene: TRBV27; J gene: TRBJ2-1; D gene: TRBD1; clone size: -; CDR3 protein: CASSLLGQGAGDEQFF; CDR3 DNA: TGTGCCAGCAGTTTACTCGGACAGGGGGCAGGGGATGAGCAGTTCTTC
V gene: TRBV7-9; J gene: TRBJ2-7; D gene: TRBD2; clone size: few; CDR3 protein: CASSPGGASGIDGDEQYF; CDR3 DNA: TGTGCCAGCAGCCCGGGGGGGGCTAGCGGGATAGATGGCGACGAGCAGTACTTC
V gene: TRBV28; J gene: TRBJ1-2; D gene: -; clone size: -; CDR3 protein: CASSDSYGYTF; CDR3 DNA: TGTGCCAGCAGCGATAGCTATGGCTACACCTTC
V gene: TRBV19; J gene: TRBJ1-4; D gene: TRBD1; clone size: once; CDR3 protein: CASLPTQGVEEKLFF; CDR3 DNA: TGTGCCAGTCTACCCACCCAGGGGGTAGAGGAAAAACTGTTTTTT
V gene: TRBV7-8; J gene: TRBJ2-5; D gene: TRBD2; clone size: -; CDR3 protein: CASSDLAGGETQYF; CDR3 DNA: TGTGCCAGCAGCGATTTAGCGGGAGGGGAGACCCAGTACTTC
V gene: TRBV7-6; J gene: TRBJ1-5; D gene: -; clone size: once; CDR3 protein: CASSLALSGQPQHF; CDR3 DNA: TGTGCCAGCAGCTTAGCCCTTTCCGGTCAGCCCCAGCATTTT
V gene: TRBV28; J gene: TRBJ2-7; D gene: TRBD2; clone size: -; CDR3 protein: CASTLAGAREQYF; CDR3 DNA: TGTGCCAGCACTCTAGCGGGAGCTCGCGAGCAGTACTTC
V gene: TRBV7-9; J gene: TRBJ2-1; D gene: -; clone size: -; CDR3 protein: CASSLLARNEQFF; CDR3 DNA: TGTGCCAGCAGCTTACTAGCGCGGAATGAGCAGTTCTTC
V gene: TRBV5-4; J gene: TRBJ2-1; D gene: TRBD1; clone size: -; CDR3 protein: CASSGTGQGYNEQFF; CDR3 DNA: TGTGCCAGCAGCGGAACGGGACAGGGCTACAATGAGCAGTTCTTC
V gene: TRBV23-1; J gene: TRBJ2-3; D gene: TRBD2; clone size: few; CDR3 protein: CASSQLPSGTLDTQYF; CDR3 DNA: TGCGCCAGCAGTCAACTTCCTAGCGGGACTCTTGATACGCAGTATTTT
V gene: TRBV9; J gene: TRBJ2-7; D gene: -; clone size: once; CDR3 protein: CASSVDNGLDAPEQYF; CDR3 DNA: TGTGCCAGCAGCGTAGATAACGGTCTAGATGCCCCCGAGCAGTACTTC
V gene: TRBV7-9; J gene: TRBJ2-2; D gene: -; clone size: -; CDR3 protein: CASRAGNLGELFF; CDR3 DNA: TGTGCCAGCAGGGCAGGGAACCTCGGGGAGCTGTTTTTT
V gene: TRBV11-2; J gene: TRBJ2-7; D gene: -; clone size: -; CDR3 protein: CASSRIGQGGDEQYF; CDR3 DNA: TGTGCCAGCAGCCGGATCGGGCAGGGTGGTGACGAGCAGTACTTC
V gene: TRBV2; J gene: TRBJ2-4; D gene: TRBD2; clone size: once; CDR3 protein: CASSPGLADKNIQYF; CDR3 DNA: TGTGCCAGCAGTCCGGGACTAGCGGATAAAAACATTCAGTACTTC
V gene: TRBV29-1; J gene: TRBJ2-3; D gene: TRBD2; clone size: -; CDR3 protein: CSVFRTSGRQDTQYF; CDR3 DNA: TGCAGCGTCTTCCGGACTAGCGGGAGACAAGATACGCAGTATTTT
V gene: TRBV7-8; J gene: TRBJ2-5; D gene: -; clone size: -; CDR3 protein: CASSLGQEETQYF; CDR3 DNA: TGTGCCAGCAGCTTAGGACAAGAAGAGACCCAGTACTTC
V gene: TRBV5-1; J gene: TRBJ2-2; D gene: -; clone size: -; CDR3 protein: CASSSGTANTGELFF; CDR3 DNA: TGCGCCAGCAGCTCTGGGACTGCTAACACCGGGGAGCTGTTTTTT
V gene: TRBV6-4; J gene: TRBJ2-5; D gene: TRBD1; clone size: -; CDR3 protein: CASSEDCFGQGFETQYF; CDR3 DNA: TGTGCCAGCAGTGAGGATTGTTTTGGACAGGGCTTCGAGACCCAGTACTTC
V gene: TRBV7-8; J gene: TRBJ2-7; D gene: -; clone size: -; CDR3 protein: CASSFLARQAITYEQYF; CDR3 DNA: TGTGCCAGCAGCTTCTTAGCCCGACAGGCGATCACCTACGAGCAGTACTTC
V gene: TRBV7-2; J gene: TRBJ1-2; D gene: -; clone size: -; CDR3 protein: CASTSSGGYYGYTF; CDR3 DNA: TGTGCCAGCACCTCTTCGGGAGGGTACTATGGCTACACCTTC
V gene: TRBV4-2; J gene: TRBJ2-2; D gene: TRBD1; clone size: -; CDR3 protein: CASSRDRGNTGELFF; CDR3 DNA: TGTGCCAGCAGCCGAGACAGGGGGAACACCGGGGAGCTGTTTTTT
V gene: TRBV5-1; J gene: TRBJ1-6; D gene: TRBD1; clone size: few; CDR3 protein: CASSLGQGISSPLHF; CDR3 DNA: TGCGCCAGCAGCTTGGGACAGGGTATCAGTTCACCCCTCCACTTT
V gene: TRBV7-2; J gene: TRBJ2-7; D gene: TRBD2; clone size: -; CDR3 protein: CASSPLRLAGGLRAYEQYF; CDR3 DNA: TGTGCCAGCAGCCCACTTAGGTTAGCGGGAGGCCTACGCGCCTACGAGCAGTACTTC
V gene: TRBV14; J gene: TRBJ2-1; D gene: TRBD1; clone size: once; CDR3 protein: CASSQGLTGEQFF; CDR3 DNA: TGTGCCAGCAGCCAAGGACTGACAGGGGAGCAGTTCTTC
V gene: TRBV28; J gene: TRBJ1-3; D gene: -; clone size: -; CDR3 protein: CASISLRDSGNTIYF; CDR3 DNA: TGTGCCAGCATTTCTTTGCGGGACTCTGGAAACACCATATATTTT
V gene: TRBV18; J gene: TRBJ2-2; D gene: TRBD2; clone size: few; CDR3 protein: CASSPGTSGNPNTGELFF; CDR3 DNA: TGTGCCAGCTCACCAGGGACTAGCGGAAATCCGAACACCGGGGAGCTGTTTTTT
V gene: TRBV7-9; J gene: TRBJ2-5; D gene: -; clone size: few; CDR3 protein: CAGGVQGGETQYF; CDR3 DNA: TGTGCCGGCGGAGTTCAGGGCGGAGAGACCCAGTACTTC
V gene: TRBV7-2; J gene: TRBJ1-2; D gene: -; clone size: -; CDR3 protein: CASSPPARLNYGYTF; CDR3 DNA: TGTGCCAGCAGCCCCCCCGCCCGACTCAACTATGGCTACACCTTC
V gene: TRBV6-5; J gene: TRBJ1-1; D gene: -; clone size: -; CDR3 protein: CASSWREGETEAFF; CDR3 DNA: TGTGCCAGCAGTTGGAGGGAGGGTGAAACTGAAGCTTTCTTT
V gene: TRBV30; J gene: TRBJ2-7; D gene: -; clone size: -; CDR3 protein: CACRDSLYEQYF; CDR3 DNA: TGTGCCTGCCGGGACTCCCTCTACGAGCAGTACTTC
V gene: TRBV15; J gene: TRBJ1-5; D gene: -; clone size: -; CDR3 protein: CATSRDLSQPQHF; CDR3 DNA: TGTGCCACCAGCAGAGATCTCAGTCAGCCCCAGCATTTT
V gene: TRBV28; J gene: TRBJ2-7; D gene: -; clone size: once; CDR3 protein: CASSSGAGEQYF; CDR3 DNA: TGTGCCAGCAGTTCAGGGGCAGGAGAGCAGTACTTC
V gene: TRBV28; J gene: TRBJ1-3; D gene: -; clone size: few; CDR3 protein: CASRTGAGASGNTIYF; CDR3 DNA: TGTGCCAGCAGGACCGGTGCAGGGGCATCGGGAAACACCATATATTTT
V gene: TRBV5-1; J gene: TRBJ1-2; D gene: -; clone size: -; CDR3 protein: CASSLTGNNYGYTF; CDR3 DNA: TGCGCCAGCAGCTTGACAGGAAATAACTATGGCTACACCTTC
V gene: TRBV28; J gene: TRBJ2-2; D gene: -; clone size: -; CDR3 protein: CASSIGGGELFF; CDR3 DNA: TGTGCCAGCAGTATCGGGGGCGGGGAGCTGTTTTTT